This T cell receptor (beta chain) was profiled in a study of lymphopenia after photon versus proton radiotherapy. Findings and limits, study-wide: Post-nadir TCR diversity decline inversely tracked overall survival among those who died. Oligoclonal CD8+ Temra expansion after nadir drove photon patients' diversity drop.

The protocol was immunoSEQ multiplex PCR, while the TCRdb copy is restricted to in-frame clones and leaves out a portion. Of 35,000 to 45,000 clones in the sample, about 83% are singletons; the top ten hold over 20%. Germline CDR1 SQVTM, CDR2 ANQGSEA. Trimming took 6 bases from V and 7 from J, leaving 18 bases between them. The CDR3 has 13 residues. With regard to this clone: The antigen is undetermined.

Sequences were derived from peripheral blood, sampled from a patient treated with proton-based radiotherapy. V gene TRBV29-1 combines with J gene TRBJ1-2; no reliable D call. This receptor was identified in a woman between 70 and 85 years old with pancreatic cancer. The CDR3 DNA follows: TGCAGCGTACAAAATTATCGCGGATTTGGCTACACCTTC. Its translation: CSVQNYRGFGYTF.